Below are 30 T cell receptor delta chains sequenced from a single sample in a study of γδ T cells in repeated Plasmodium falciparum infection. Bulk repertoires came from Vgamma9/Vdelta2+ or Vdelta2-negative gammadelta T cells flow-sorted from PBMC. TCRdb reprocessed the multiplex PCR reads using CATT. The sample holds around 49,000 delta-chain clones; more than 1.5% are singletons and the top ten take roughly 25%. Sequenced sample: gamma-delta T cells from blood. Receptors originate from a pool of human donors (malaria-infected and uninfected, not separated).

With regard to this clone: TCRdb has a much larger clone's protein, which differs at residues 16 and 20 from the translation of this DNA, likely because of a read error; what is shown is the protein translated from the DNA. CDR3 loop: CACDTVVLGDTGVSPWASTGKLIF. The CDR3 DNA is TGTGCCTGTGACACCGTTGTACTGGGGGATACGGGTGTCTCGCCTTGGGCATCCACCGGTAAACTCATCTTT. The chain combines TRDV2 with TRDJ1; 13 nucleotides agree with TRDD3. CDR3 length equals 24 residues. Germline V gene sequence: CDR1 GEAIGNYY, CDR2 EKD.

This clone was seen a handful of times. For this DNA, TCRdb reports the protein of a much larger clone, which diverges at residue 17, most likely from a read error; the protein presented here is translated directly from the DNA. The chain combines TRDV3 with TRDJ1; TRDD3 agrees at 9 bases. TCRdb leaves out the J gene; it was filled in here by matching the DNA to germline. The V segment lost 0 bases and the J segment 3 bases; nucleotides outside the gene matches: 29. This CDR3 is 22 amino acids long. From germline, CDR1 is TVYSNPD and CDR2 GDNSRS (reference sequence). CDR3 sequence: CAFRFPYWGTRARSQYADKLIF. The CDR3, as DNA: TGTGCCTTTAGATTCCCGTACTGGGGGACCCGCGCCAGGTCACAATACGCCGATAAACTCATCTTT.

This clone was counted many times. The protein held in TCRdb is that of a much larger clone and does not match this DNA's translation at residue 17, likely because of a read error; the protein shown is translated from the DNA. The CDR3 is CALGKFLLLPWGTKIPKYTDKLIF. Here the CDR3 DNA reads TGTGCCCTGGGCAAATTCCTACTTCTCCCCTGGGGGACAAAAATCCCGAAGTACACCGATAAACTCATCTTT. V and J are TRDV1 and TRDJ1; maybe TRDD3 (8 bases). TCRdb does not report a J gene; here it was assigned by matching the DNA to germline references. In germline, CDR1 is TSWWSYY, CDR2 QGS. The CDR3 extends over 24 amino acids.

There are a few counts of this clone. The likely explanation is a read error, given a far larger clone one base away. The identical CDR3 is also encoded by other nucleotide sequences in the sample. V and J are TRDV2 and TRDJ1; 13 bases are shared with TRDD3. TCRdb records no J gene; here it was assigned by comparing the DNA to germline. V was clipped by 4 bases and J by 0 bases; unmatched bases: 16. The germline V gene has CDR1 GEAIGNYY and CDR2 EKD. CDR3 length equals 20 residues. The CDR3 sequence: CACDTILLGDTRAYTDKLIF. The CDR3 DNA is TGTGCCTGTGATACGATATTACTGGGGGATACGCGGGCTTACACCGATAAACTCATCTTT.

This clone was observed many times. A read error likely explains why the TCRdb protein, taken from a much larger clone, differs from this DNA's translation at residue 12; the protein shown is translated from the DNA. The J gene is TRDJ1, the V gene TRDV1, with 8 bases identical to TRDD3. The J gene was missing in TCRdb and was found by matching the end of the DNA to germline. CDR1 is TSWWSYY, CDR2 QGS, per germline. The CDR3 covers 21 residues. Trimming cost V 5 bases and J 0 bases; bases outside gene matches: 23. The CDR3 sequence is CALGKGILWWGMPKYTDKLIF. In DNA form, the CDR3 reads TGTGCTCTTGGGAAGGGGATTCTTTGGTGGGGGATGCCAAAGTACACCGATAAACTCATCTTT.

Points on this clone: TCRdb shows a much larger clone's protein in place of this DNA's translation, and the two differ at residue 11, likely through a read error; the protein shown is translated from the DNA. V and J are TRAV38-2/DV8 and TRDJ1; 12 bases match TRDD3. The J gene, missing from TCRdb, was assigned here through DNA to germline matching. The CDR3 spans 24 residues. Trimming at V came to 0 bases and at J to 3 bases, leaving 27 bases not matched to a gene. Germline-derived CDR1 and CDR2 are TSESDYY and QEAYKQQN. The CDR3 spells CAYRSARRWDSLLGDTWSADKLIF. The CDR3, as DNA: TGTGCTTATAGGAGCGCGAGACGTTGGGACTCTTTACTGGGGGATACTTGGTCGGCCGATAAACTCATCTTT.

About this clone: The protein TCRdb gives is from a much larger clone and does not agree with this DNA's translation at residue 5, likely a read error; the protein shown here comes from the DNA. This chain uses TRDV1 with TRDJ1; 10 bases fit TRDD3. Germline matching of the DNA provided the J gene here, since TCRdb leaves it blank. Germline V lookup: CDR1 TSWWSYY, CDR2 QGS. V dropped 5 bases and J dropped 0; count of bases not matched to a gene: 27. The CDR3 has 23 amino acids. The CDR3 region is CALGKGSFPSFVLGDGYTDKLIF. Here the CDR3 DNA reads TGTGCTCTTGGGAAAGGTTCTTTCCCTTCGTTCGTACTGGGGGATGGATACACCGATAAACTCATCTTT.

This clone was detected many times. A single base is all that separates this from a far larger clone, so a read error is likely. Distinct nucleotide sequences in the sample also encode this CDR3. The J gene is TRDJ1, the V gene TRDV2; D is possibly TRDD3 (5 bases). Since TCRdb gives no J gene, matching the DNA to germline was used here to assign it. With 4 bases removed from V and 3 bases from J, the gap between germline ends came to 23 bases. Germline V gene lookup returns CDR1 GEAIGNYY and CDR2 EKD. This CDR3 spans 17 amino acids. The CDR3 sequence is CACEDLLGPRGADKLIF. CDR3 bases: TGTGCCTGTGAGGACTTGCTGGGTCCCAGAGGAGCCGATAAACTCATCTTT.

This clone was observed a few times. The translation of this DNA and the TCRdb protein of a much larger clone differ at residue 14, probably owing to a read error; the protein shown here is translated from the DNA. For the V gene the call is TRDV1; the J gene has no call; TRDD3, as called in the table, went unchecked against the DNA. The germline gives CDR1 TSWWSYY, CDR2 QGS. CDR3 length: 16 amino acids. In nucleotides, the CDR3 is TGTGCTCTTGGGGAACTACTGGGGGACTTCCGCGATAAACCCATCTTT. Its translation: CALGELLGDFRDKPIF.

Details on this clone: A far larger clone differs by one base, so this is likely a read error. At the DNA level, this CDR3 is encoded by other sequences in the same sample as well. No call exists for the J gene, whereas the V gene is TRDV2; the DNA was not compared with TRDD3, the D call given in the table. The CDR3 runs 15 residues. Germline V gene data show CDR1 as GEAIGNYY and CDR2 as EKD. The CDR3 DNA reads as TGTGCCTGTGACGCCCTTACTGGGGGCTCCGGGGGGCTCATCTTT. Its translation: CACDALTGGSGGLIF.

This clone was counted between two and nine times. The chain recombines TRDV2 with TRDJ1; 9 bases are shared with TRDD3. The J gene was missing in TCRdb and was found by matching the end of the DNA to germline. CDR3 length equals 18 residues. With 0 bases clipped from V and 0 bases from J, the junction kept 10 bases outside the gene matches. Germline V gene lookup returns CDR1 GEAIGNYY and CDR2 EKD. The CDR3 protein is CACDTGGIPSSYTDKLIF. The CDR3 region has the DNA TGTGCCTGTGACACCGGGGGGATACCCTCCTCGTACACCGATAAACTCATCTTT.

This clone was recorded at least ten times. The TCRdb protein comes from a much larger clone and disagrees with this DNA's translation at residue 12, likely due to a read error; the protein given here is derived from the DNA. J is TRDJ1 and V is TRDV1; D is possibly TRDD3 (6 bases). Germline CDR1 TSWWSYY, CDR2 QGS. CDR3 length: 17 amino acids. The CDR3 sequence: CALGILRWGWKAYKLIF. As DNA, the CDR3 is TGTGCTCTTGGGATACTACGCTGGGGATGGAAAGCCTATAAACTCATCTTC.

This clone was counted at least ten times. The chain is built from TRDV1 and TRDJ1; TRDD3 matches 12 bases. The J gene is absent in TCRdb and was assigned here via DNA matching to germline. CDR1 TSWWSYY and CDR2 QGS come from the germline V gene. CDR3 length: 23 residues. Unmatched junction bases numbered 22, after V lost 2 bases and J lost 0 bases. CDR3 nucleotides: TGTGCTCTTGGGGAATATCCCTTCCTGACGTACTGGGGGATACTCCCGTACACCGATAAACTCATCTTT. The encoded protein is CALGEYPFLTYWGILPYTDKLIF.

The sample holds a few counts of this clone. A single base is all that separates this from a far larger clone, so a read error is likely. Other DNA sequences in this specimen translate into the identical CDR3. The chain uses TRDV1 and TRDJ1; D is perhaps TRDD3 (6 bases). The CDR3 is made up of 21 amino acids. The germline gives CDR1 TSWWSYY, CDR2 QGS. The CDR3 sequence is CALGRFLLGLGMPHQHIGLIF. In DNA form, the CDR3 reads TGTGCTCTTGGGAGGTTTCTCTTAGGGCTGGGGATGCCCCATCAGCATATCGGACTCATATTT.

In this sample, this clone turned up many times. The likely explanation is a read error, given a far larger clone one base away. Other DNA sequences in this specimen translate into the identical CDR3. The V call is TRDV2, the J call TRDJ1; 7 nucleotides agree with TRDD3. The CDR3 consists of 19 residues. CDR1 and CDR2 from the germline V gene are GEAIGNYY and EKD. The CDR3 region is CACDTNLLGIYPIPDKLIF. The CDR3, as DNA: TGTGCCTGTGACACCAACTTACTGGGGATTTACCCTATACCCGATAAGCTCATCTTT.

This clone was observed at least ten times. The DNA for the CDR3 is TGTGCTCTTGGGGATATCCTTCCTACTTACTGGGGGATACGAAAAACCGATAAACTCATCTTT. This sequence encodes CALGDILPTYWGIRKTDKLIF. The J gene is TRDJ1, the V gene TRDV1, with 13 bases identical to TRDD3. The J gene, absent from TCRdb, was called here by matching the DNA to germline. This CDR3 spans 21 amino acids. Germline CDR1 and CDR2: TSWWSYY and QGS. V gave up 3 bases and J gave up 2 bases; unmatched junction bases: 18.

To note about this clone: The protein given by TCRdb reflects a much larger clone and differs at residue 3 from this DNA's translation, likely from a read error; the protein shown is the DNA's translation. The chain is built from TRDV1 and TRDJ4; 7 bases fit TRDD3. Germline assignment: CDR1 TSWWSYY and CDR2 QGS. The CDR3 is 20 residues long. CDR3 residues: CAFGELRIYLGYASRGPLIF. The CDR3 nucleotides are TGTGCTTTTGGGGAACTAAGAATCTACCTAGGATACGCTAGTAGGGGACCCCTGATCTTT.

Only a few counts were recorded for this clone. This is likely an artifact of a read error, given a far larger clone one base away. The same CDR3 also results from other DNA sequences found in this sample. The J gene is uncalled and the V gene is TRDV2; the DNA was not compared with TRDD3, the D call given in the table. CDR1 and CDR2 from the germline V gene are GEAIGNYY and EKD. This CDR3 is built from 14 residues. As DNA, the CDR3 is TGTGCCTGTGACCAACTGGGGGATACCGATAAACTCATTTTT. As protein: CACDQLGDTDKLIF.

This clone was found many times. A far larger clone is just one base off, so this is likely a read error. This same CDR3 is encoded by further DNA sequences in the sample. The genes are TRDV3 and TRDJ1; 9 bases are a match to TRDD2. Since TCRdb gives no J gene, matching the DNA to germline was used here to assign it. CDR1 and CDR2 (germline): TVYSNPD, GDNSRS (reference sequence). CDR3 size: 19 residues. With V trimmed by 1 base and J by 3 bases, 21 bases remained unmatched. DNA of the CDR3: TGTGCCTTTAAAGAAGGGCCCGAGAGCCTTCCTACGAGATCCGATAAACTCATCTTT. It specifies CAFKEGPESLPTRSDKLIF.

This clone was recorded at least ten times. CDR3 protein: CACDPLGSSGGTDKLIF. In DNA, the CDR3 is TGTGCCTGTGATCCACTGGGGTCATCAGGAGGCACCGATAAACTCATCTTT. This chain joins TRDV2 and TRDJ1, with 7 bases matching TRDD3. Germline V gives CDR1 GEAIGNYY, CDR2 EKD. The trim removed 4 bases at V and 1 base at J, leaving 14 bases unmatched. This CDR3 region has 17 residues.

Points on this clone: The protein in TCRdb stems from a much larger clone and differs at residue 15 from this DNA's translation, likely a read error; here the protein is translated from the DNA. The V gene call reads TRDV3; no J gene was called; TRDD3, the table's D call, was not compared with the DNA. The germline gives CDR1 TVYSNPD, CDR2 GDNSRS (reference sequence). The CDR3 has 17 amino acids. The CDR3 here is CASSELGGYPYTDKPIF. The CDR3 DNA reads TGTGCCTCGTCGGAGCTGGGGGGTTACCCTTACACCGATAAACCCATCTTT.

About this clone itself: TCRdb attributes to this sequence the protein of a much larger clone, which differs from the DNA translation at residue 4; a read error is likely, and the protein displayed is translated from the DNA. The chain has TRDV3 and TRDJ1; D gene unclear. As TCRdb names no J gene, one was assigned here on the basis of a DNA match to germline. The germline V and J ends were trimmed by 4 bases and 4 bases, with 16 bases remaining between them. CDR3 size: 13 residues. Per the germline V gene, CDR1 is TVYSNPD and CDR2 is GDNSRS (reference sequence). DNA of the CDR3: TGTGCCTCCGAGGACACCCGGGTCGATAAACTCATCTTT. It translates to CASEDTRVDKLIF.

A note on this clone: A far larger clone is off by one base, so a read error is likely. Different DNA sequences within this sample yield the same CDR3. The chain couples TRDV2 to TRDJ3; TRDD3 matches 9 bases. CDR3 length equals 21 residues. CDR1 is GEAIGNYY, CDR2 EKD, per germline. The CDR3 DNA sequence: TGTGCCTGTGACACGGCGAGTACTGGGGGACTAAGCTCCTGGGACACCCGACAGATGTTTTTT. Its translation: CACDTASTGGLSSWDTRQMFF.

Concerning this clone itself: TCRdb attributes to this sequence the protein of a much larger clone, which differs from the DNA translation at residue 2; a read error is likely, and the protein displayed is translated from the DNA. CDR3 nucleotide sequence: TGTTCTCTTGGGGAACTAGTTCCTAAGGGGCTTATACTGGGGGATACGCCCGTTTGCACCGATAAACTCATCTTT. The encoded protein is CSLGELVPKGLILGDTPVCTDKLIF. The rearrangement joins TRDV1 to TRDJ1, with TRDD3 matching over 13 bases. Per germline, CDR1 TSWWSYY and CDR2 QGS. This CDR3 has 25 amino acids.

This clone was seen a handful of times. This is likely an artifact of a read error, given a far larger clone one base away. Other nucleotide sequences from this sample produce the same CDR3. A V gene of TRDV3 was called, but no J gene was assigned; the table gives TRDD3 as D, unverified against the DNA. The CDR3 covers 16 residues. Germline assignment: CDR1 TVYSNPD and CDR2 GDNSRS (reference sequence). The CDR3 reads CAFPSGDTTNTDKLIF. The CDR3 region has the DNA TGTGCCTTCCCCTCGGGGGATACAACAAACACCGATAAGCTCATCTTT.

Remarks on this clone: Only one base separates this from a far larger clonotype, so it likely reflects a read error. Other nucleotide sequences in the sample specify the same CDR3. CDR3 sequence: CAFLLPSYWGIRSPYYTDKLIF. DNA of the CDR3: TGTGCCTTCCTCCTTCCTTCGTACTGGGGGATACGTTCACCTTACTACACCGATAAACTCATCTTT. This sequence joins TRDV3 and TRDJ1, with 13 bases that match TRDD3. TCRdb gives no J gene; it was assigned here by matching the DNA to germline. Germline CDR1 is TVYSNPD and CDR2 is GDNSRS (reference sequence). The CDR3 has 22 amino acids. V dropped 3 bases and J dropped 0; count of bases not matched to a gene: 25.

Only a few counts were recorded for this clone. This probably arose from a read error, given a far larger clone one base away. Other DNA sequences in this specimen translate into the identical CDR3. The chain has TRDV1 and TRDJ1, with 12 bases matching TRDD3. CDR1 is TSWWSYY and CDR2 is QGS in the germline V gene. This CDR3 spans 21 amino acids. The ends lost 5 bases at V and 0 bases at J; junction bases unmatched: 19. In nucleotides, the CDR3 is TGTGCTCTTGGGTCTTGCCTGCCGTACTGGGGGATACCACGTTACACCGATAAACTCATCTTT. This gives the protein CALGSCLPYWGIPRYTDKLIF.

Points on this clone: With a far larger clone one base away, a read error is the likely cause. This CDR3 is also generated by other DNA sequences in the sample. The CDR3 region is CACDALSSDKLIF. The CDR3 DNA reads as TGTGCCTGTGACGCCCTGTCGTCCGATAAACTTATCTTT. The V gene call is TRDV2, and the J gene call is absent. CDR1 GEAIGNYY and CDR2 EKD come from the germline V gene. The CDR3 loop spans 13 amino acids.

Details on this clone: This DNA's translation and the protein TCRdb lists, from a much larger clone, do not match at residue 10, likely due to a read error; the protein shown is translated from the DNA. This sample also contains other DNA sequences that code for the same CDR3. V usage is TRDV3 and J usage is TRDJ1, with TRDD3 matching over 7 bases. TCRdb carries no J gene annotation; the J gene was assigned here by matching the DNA with germline. Germline CDR1 is TVYSNPD and CDR2 is GDNSRS (reference sequence). J lost 0 bases, V lost 4 bases, and 29 bases had no gene match. The CDR3 has 21 residues. Written as DNA, the CDR3 is TGTGCCTGGGGGTCGACGAGGAGGTACCGGGGGATCCCCTCCAACACCGATAAACTCATCTTT. Its translation: CAWGSTRRYRGIPSNTDKLIF.

This clone has just a few counts. TCRdb's protein, taken from a much larger clone, differs from this DNA's translation at residue 17, likely owing to a read error; the protein displayed comes from the DNA. V gene TRDV1 combines with J gene TRDJ1, with 9 positions matching TRDD3. Because TCRdb records no J gene, it was assigned here through a match of the DNA to germline. CDR3 length equals 27 residues. V was pared by 1 base and J by 2 bases, with 38 bases of the junction left unmatched. Germline assignment: CDR1 TSWWSYY and CDR2 QGS. The CDR3 is CALGEPLFLAPKLGDTQRKGGTDKLIF. CDR3 sequence (DNA): TGTGCTCTTGGGGAACCCCTCTTCCTAGCCCCCAAGCTAGGGGATACGCAGCGAAAGGGGGGTACCGATAAACTCATCTTT.